The clone carrying this TCR beta chain was seen a handful of times. The antigen is undetermined. This sample was taken from a study of T cells after yellow fever vaccination. General study findings and limits: Although most clonotypes did not, a small share appeared in both CD4 and CD8 compartments. Clones that expanded after primary vaccination mostly reappeared after the booster (nearly 98% CD4, 88% CD8).

Universal primer sites and UMIs were introduced during 5'RACE template-switching synthesis of TCR cDNA. A single record per CDR3 protein comes from TCRdb applying MiXCR to the 5' RACE reads. The sample has over 120,000 distinct CDR3 sequences; about 6.9% are singletons. With 3 bases clipped from V and 0 bases from J, the junction kept 6 bases outside the gene matches. The CDR3 totals 18 residues. The germline V gene has CDR1 DFQATT and CDR2 SNEGSKA (reference sequence). This TCR was recovered from a man younger than 45 who received the YFV17D yellow fever vaccine. The chain combines TRBV20-1 with TRBJ2-1, with 15 bases that match TRBD2. The sample consisted of CD4+ T cells sorted from PBMCs, taken 10 days after the yellow fever booster vaccination. This CDR3 is CSARGTSGRTSSYNEQFF. The CDR3 DNA reads as TGCAGTGCTAGGGGGACTAGCGGGAGGACAAGCTCCTACAATGAGCAGTTCTTC.